This TCR beta chain was observed in a study of blood T cell repertoires in COVID-19. Study-level background: Collection of acute and convalescent COVID-19 samples took place in the United States, Italy and Spain. T cells, B-cell-depleted T cells, or PBMCs provided the cDNA or gDNA that served as material.

Per the original data handling: The assay estimated nucleated cells by amplifying reference gene primers. Here immunoSEQ multiplex PCR was the method, and the copy in TCRdb shows in-frame clones only, minus some. V and J calls and clone size follow that table, whereas D and trimming were derived from the DNA. The repertoire consists of approximately 500,000 clones, with approximately 91% occurring once and the leading ten covering 7.5% to 9%. During active infection, Seattle patients enrolled and were then monitored through disease. Trimming removed 2 bases from V and 2 bases from J, with 3 bases in between. The CDR3 extends over 12 amino acids. Germline lookup yields CDR1 SGHAT and CDR2 FQDESV (reference sequence).

The clonotype was recovered from a woman aged 50 to 60 with COVID-19, enrolled during active disease. Sequencing used peripheral blood. The chain links TRBV11-1 to TRBJ1-1; D unresolved. CDR3: CASSLSNTEAFF. The CDR3 nucleotides are TGTGCCAGCAGCTTATCTAACACTGAAGCTTTCTTT.